This is a list of T cell receptor beta chains from one sample in a study of cytomegalovirus exposure and HLA in healthy donors. Profiled with immunoSEQ multiplex PCR; TCRdb holds only in-frame clones, not every one. The sample lists more than 55,000 clones; more than 70% were seen once. Sequences were obtained from PBMCs. These receptors originate from a young woman in good health and CMV-seronegative. Both conserved end residues are trimmed from each CDR3.

>TRBJ1-2|TRBV7-2
ASSLAGGQDYGYT
>TRBJ1-1|TRBV5-1
ASSLGQGLTEAF
>TRBJ2-5|TRBV28
ASSRGFSTAQY
>TRBJ2-1|TRBV29-1
SPLTDSNEQF
>TRBJ1-1|TRBV5-1
ASSDTGTEAF
>TRBJ2-7|TRBV9
ASSVSSGSSYEQY
>TRBJ1-2|TRBV7-2
ASSPGTARGYT
>TRBJ2-1|TRBV7-2
ASSQIPGLAGGAYNEQF
>TRBJ1-2|TRBV10-3
ATSTDFNYGYT
>TRBJ2-7|TRBV5-6
ASSSSPGQTLRKQY
>TRBJ2-3|TRBV27
ASAGSSGRNTQY
>TRBJ1-2|TRBV28
ASSIGRGYT
>TRBJ2-1|TRBV5-5
ASSLDPFLYNEQF
>TRBJ2-1|TRBV7-9
ASSSPSGRAYNEQF
>TRBJ1-2|TRBV6-1
ASSQLTGKNYGYT
>TRBJ1-1|TRBV6-5
ASSYSRRNTEAF
>TRBJ2-3|TRBV7-9
ASSSPSTATDTQY
>TRBJ2-5|TRBV4-2
ASSQASVRREETQY
>TRBJ2-7|TRBV19
ASSAPGLHSEQY
>TRBJ2-1|TRBV6-5
ASSYSSSGRVRQF
>TRBJ1-1|TRBV2
ASSRRVPNTEAF
>TRBJ1-4|TRBV30
AWSRTIGTAEKLF
>TRBJ2-7|TRBV6-1
ASSPTRISREQY
>TRBJ2-1|TRBV12-5
ASGGTSGYNEQF
>TRBJ2-7|TRBV30
AWDSGRASEQY
>TRBJ1-2|TRBV5-1
ASSPDSNYGYT
>TRBJ1-3|TRBV7-9
ASSFAGTGETGNTIY
>.|TRBV28
ASRSTGVPYEQY
>TRBJ1-6|TRBV28
ASSRQTYNSPLH
>TRBJ1-1|TRBV11-2
ASSLGTGIMNTEAF
>TRBJ2-3|TRBV6-4
ASATSGLAGTDTQY
>TRBJ2-3|TRBV11-2
ASSRSGRARTDTQY
>TRBJ1-2|TRBV18
ASSPPGLKGGYT
>TRBJ1-5|TRBV6-5
ASSYNPTDQPQH
>TRBJ2-3|TRBV19
ASSIGGQGADTQY
>TRBJ2-7|TRBV27
ASSYKQGKGEQY
>TRBJ1-3|TRBV5-6
ASSLRGVRSGNTIY
>TRBJ2-7|TRBV7-2
ASSGQGYEQY
>TRBJ2-5|TRBV11-2
ASSQGQGGLETQY
>TRBJ2-4|TRBV6-1
ASSGASGQGANIQY
>TRBJ2-3|TRBV30
AWSVGGLTDTQY
>TRBJ2-2|TRBV5-1
ASSTDRGDTGELF
>TRBJ1-2|TRBV27
ASSFDRGRYGYT
>TRBJ2-3|TRBV7-2
ASSPQGDSSTDTQY
>TRBJ2-3|TRBV5-4
ASSGRNSGGPTSTDTQY
>TRBJ2-7|TRBV6-1
AVERSSYEQY
>TRBJ2-3|TRBV5-1
ASSSPSGRLGTDTQY
>TRBJ1-1|TRBV6-5
ASSYGGDTEAF
>TRBJ1-2|TRBV5-1
ASSLGGGYT
>TRBJ1-4|TRBV7-9
ASSLVGAATNEKLF
>TRBJ2-2|TRBV4-2
ASSQVTSANTGELF
>TRBJ2-1|TRBV5-1
ASSLVGNRGDNEQF